What follows are 15 T cell receptor beta chains derived from one specimen sequenced in a study of CXCR3-negative and CXCR3-positive naive CD8 T cells. Notes on the study in general: Comparison of naive cells showed more hydrophobic TRB CDR3s in CXCR3-positive than in CXCR3-negative naive cells.

Their antigen targets remain unknown. 5' RACE with UMI labels generated the TRB cDNA libraries. Reanalyzing the 5' RACE reads, TCRdb keeps one entry per CDR3 protein, without DNA. This sample's table reports tens of thousands of distinct CDR3 sequences. Sample: naive CXCR3+ CD8+ T cells from blood. Subset defined: CD45RO-CCR7+CD27+CD95- naive CD8+ T cells expressing CXCR3 (TNR3+). These receptors were collected from a human donor in good health. Some clones in this sample may be carry-over from other donors' samples.

V gene TRBV28 combines with J gene TRBJ1-1; TCRdb returns TRBD1, unconfirmable since there is no DNA. The CDR3 runs 15 residues. Looked up from germline, CDR1 is MDHEN and CDR2 is SYDVKM. CDR3 loop: CASSLAQVMNTEAFF.

The genes are TRBV7-9 and TRBJ2-5; the D call of TRBD1 rests on TCRdb alone, since no DNA is present to check it. The germline V gene encodes CDR1 SEHNR and CDR2 FQNEAQ (reference sequence). The CDR3 is made up of 15 amino acids. CDR3 sequence reads: CASSFPGQGKETQYF.

This CDR3 reads CASSQDRQGKDEQYF. The chain recombines TRBV4-3 with TRBJ2-7; no DNA is available, so the TRBD1 call from TCRdb remains unchecked. This CDR3 comprises 15 residues. Germline CDR1 LGHNA, CDR2 YSLEER.

The chain uses TRBV14 and TRBJ2-6; checking the TCRdb D call of TRBD1 is not possible without DNA. The CDR3 spans 19 residues. Germline CDR1 SGHDN, CDR2 FVKESK. CDR3 sequence reads: CASSRALGGPYSGANVLTF.

The rearrangement uses TRBV9 and TRBJ1-1; TCRdb picks TRBD1, but there is no DNA to check that call. The CDR3 runs 15 residues. Germline V gene sequence: CDR1 SGDLS, CDR2 YYNGEE. The CDR3 is CASSEDGTVNTEAFF.

This chain links TRBV27 with TRBJ2-3; TCRdb designates TRBD2, a call that cannot be tested without DNA. This CDR3 has 16 residues. Germline CDR1 and CDR2: MNHEY and SMNVEV (reference sequence). CDR3: CASSLSAGRVSDTQYF.

The chain combines TRBV12-3 or TRBV12-4 with TRBJ2-5; TCRdb's D call, TRBD1, is unchecked because there is no DNA. This CDR3 region has 15 residues. The chain's CDR3 is CASRPRGAGNGTQYF.

J is TRBJ1-1 and V is TRBV29-1; the D gene TCRdb calls, TRBD1, cannot be checked with no DNA. The CDR3 covers 12 residues. In germline, CDR1 is SQVTM, CDR2 ANQGSEA. This CDR3 reads CSVESLAVGAFF.

V and J are TRBV12-3 or TRBV12-4 and TRBJ2-3; TCRdb indicates TRBD2, and absent DNA this call remains unverified. The CDR3 is 16 amino acids. The CDR3 loop is CASRNPLAGPPDTQYF.

This sequence joins TRBV4-3 and TRBJ1-1. The CDR3 sequence is 16 residues long. CDR1 and CDR2 from the germline V gene are LGHNA and YSLEER. The CDR3 here is CASSQGPQEVPTEAFF.

The chain has TRBV12-3 or TRBV12-4 and TRBJ1-3. This CDR3 spans 16 amino acids. The CDR3 spells CASSLGGSDSGNTIYF.

The rearrangement uses TRBV5-1 and TRBJ2-7; the D call from TCRdb, TRBD1, cannot be confirmed without DNA. This CDR3 has 14 amino acids. Germline V gene lookup returns CDR1 SGHRS and CDR2 YFSETQ. The CDR3 sequence is CASSLDLTGGEQYF. Looking up the rest from reference TRBV5-1 and TRBJ2-7 gives the full variable domain: KAGVTQTPRYLIKTRGQQVTLSCSPISGHRSVSWYQQTPGQGLQFLFEYFSETQRNKGNFPGRFSGRQFSNSRSEMNVSTLELGDSALYLCASSLDLTGGEQYFGPGTRLTVT.

The CDR3 here is CASKGYTGDRYGYTF. The J gene is TRBJ1-2, the V gene TRBV5-1; TCRdb's D gene call, TRBD1, goes unchecked for lack of DNA. Per the germline V gene, CDR1 is SGHRS and CDR2 is YFSETQ. This CDR3 comprises 15 residues.

CDR3 residues: CSVERGPGYEQYF. The chain joins TRBV29-1 to TRBJ2-7; TCRdb lists TRBD2, though no DNA is available to test this call. Per germline, CDR1 SQVTM and CDR2 ANQGSEA. CDR3 length equals 13 residues.

The chain links TRBV29-1 to TRBJ1-1. The CDR3 extends over 13 amino acids. Germline CDR1 reads SQVTM; CDR2 reads ANQGSEA. CDR3 amino acids: CSANPTRNTEAFF.